One and the same sample provided the 25 T cell receptor beta chains below, sequenced in a study of T cell changes during pregnancy in multiple sclerosis. Profiled with immunoSEQ multiplex PCR; TCRdb holds only in-frame clones, not every one. The profile covers some 77,000 clones, with approximately 89% appearing a single time and under 2.5% taken by the ten largest. The material was peripheral blood, obtained before pregnancy. The receptors were gathered from a female donor with multiple sclerosis, enrolled in a pregnancy study.

This clone was seen a few times. V and J are TRBV6-4 and TRBJ2-1; TRBD2 matches 15 bases. Trimming cost V 3 bases and J 8 bases; bases outside gene matches: 2. Germline CDR1 MRHNA, CDR2 SNTAGT. The CDR3 has 15 residues. The CDR3 DNA reads TGTGCCAGCAGTGAAAGGACTAGCGGGGGGGATGAGCAGTTCTTC. Its translation: CASSERTSGGDEQFF.

CDR3 in amino acids: CASSFLPTSGAYNEQFF. The CDR3 DNA reads TGTGCCAGCAGCTTCTTACCGACTAGCGGGGCCTACAATGAGCAGTTCTTC. The J gene is TRBJ2-1, the V gene TRBV7-2, with TRBD2 matching 11 bases. Germline V gene data show CDR1 as SGHTA and CDR2 as FQGNSA. V gave up 3 bases and J gave up 2 bases; unmatched junction bases: 6. The length of the CDR3 is 17 residues.

CDR3 sequence: CASTGTGVSGANVLTF. The CDR3 coding sequence is TGTGCCTCCACCGGGACAGGAGTCTCTGGGGCCAACGTCCTGACTTTC. The J gene is TRBJ2-6, the V gene TRBV30, with 8 bases fitting TRBD1. The germline gives CDR1 GTSNPN, CDR2 SVGIG (reference sequence). Unmatched junction bases numbered 8, after V lost 7 bases and J lost 0 bases. This CDR3 is 16 amino acids long. Together with reference TRBV30 and TRBJ2-6, the CDR3 gives the full variable domain: SQTIHQWPATLVQPVGSPLSLECTVEGTSNPNLYWYRQAAGRGLQLLFYSVGIGQISSEVPQNLSASRPQDRQFILSSKKLLLSDSGFYLCASTGTGVSGANVLTFGAGSRLTVL.

The gene calls are TRBV5-1 and TRBJ1-6; D gene ambiguous. The V gene lost 0 bases and the J gene lost 10 bases, with 8 bases spanning the gap. This CDR3 region has 13 residues. Germline CDR1 is SGHRS and CDR2 is YFSETQ. The CDR3 sequence is CASSLAPRSPLHF. The CDR3 DNA is TGCGCCAGCAGCTTGGCCCCTAGGTCACCCCTCCACTTT. Combining the CDR3 with reference TRBV5-1 and TRBJ1-6 gives the whole variable domain KAGVTQTPRYLIKTRGQQVTLSCSPISGHRSVSWYQQTPGQGLQFLFEYFSETQRNKGNFPGRFSGRQFSNSRSEMNVSTLELGDSALYLCASSLAPRSPLHFGNGTRLTVT.

The chain links TRBV5-4 to TRBJ1-6, with no clear D. CDR1 is SGHNT, CDR2 YYREEE, per germline (reference sequence). CDR3 size: 17 residues. Trimming took 0 bases from V and 4 from J, leaving 14 bases between them. Written as DNA, the CDR3 is TGTGCCAGCAGCTTGGCCCGGGGAGGAAAATATAATTCACCCCTCCACTTT. Translated: CASSLARGGKYNSPLHF.

V usage is TRBV30 and J usage is TRBJ1-2, with TRBD1 identical over 8 bases. Per the germline V gene, CDR1 is GTSNPN and CDR2 is SVGIG (reference sequence). The J segment lost 5 bases and the V segment lost 5 bases, leaving 7 bases of the junction unmatched. The CDR3 has 13 residues. This CDR3 reads CAWADRGLYGYTF. DNA of the CDR3: TGTGCCTGGGCCGACAGGGGTCTATATGGCTACACCTTC.

The V gene is TRBV27, the J gene TRBJ2-5, with 10 nucleotides matching TRBD2. J gave up 4 bases and V 2 bases, and 10 bases lay outside the gene matches. Germline loops: CDR1 MNHEY, CDR2 SMNVEV (reference sequence). The CDR3 covers 17 residues. The CDR3 region has the DNA TGTGCCAGCAGTTTACAGGGGCTTAGCGGGGGGATAGAGACCCAGTACTTC. It specifies CASSLQGLSGGIETQYF.

The gene calls are TRBV30 and TRBJ1-1; D may be TRBD1 (5 bases). Trimming stripped 0 bases from V and 0 bases from J, with 11 bases between. Looked up from germline, CDR1 is GTSNPN and CDR2 is SVGIG (reference sequence). This CDR3 spans 15 amino acids. CDR3 bases: TGTGCCTGGAGTGTAGGGGAAGCAATGAACACTGAAGCTTTCTTT. Translated, it gives CAWSVGEAMNTEAFF.

The chain carries TRBV7-2 and TRBJ1-3; TRBD1 aligns across 7 bases. Looked up from germline, CDR1 is SGHTA and CDR2 is FQGNSA. V lost 6 bases and J lost 3; bases outside the gene matches: 2. The CDR3 runs to 13 residues. CDR3 sequence reads: CASSYRGGNTIYF. The CDR3 region has the DNA TGTGCCAGCAGTTACAGGGGTGGAAACACCATATATTTT.

The chain couples TRBV10-2 to TRBJ1-4, with TRBD1 matching 9 bases. CDR3 length equals 16 residues. J lost 2 bases, V lost 6 bases, and 7 bases had no gene match. The germline V gene has CDR1 WSHSY and CDR2 SAAADI. The CDR3 here is CASSRTGGATNEKLFF. In DNA form, the CDR3 reads TGCGCCAGCAGCCGCACAGGGGGCGCGACTAATGAAAAACTGTTTTTT.

The chain joins TRBV5-6 to TRBJ2-5; no reliable D call. CDR3 length equals 12 residues. V lost 4 bases, J lost 5 bases, and 9 bases lay in between. Looked up from germline, CDR1 is SGHDT and CDR2 is YYEEEE. The CDR3 protein is CASSLSPETQYF. DNA for the CDR3: TGTGCCAGCAGCCTCTCTCCTGAGACCCAGTACTTC.

V gene TRBV4-3 combines with J gene TRBJ2-3, with D tentatively TRBD2 (6 bases). CDR1 and CDR2 from the germline V gene are LGHNA and YSLEER. The CDR3 contains 16 residues. Trimming removed 0 bases at V and 0 bases at J, with 10 bases between. CDR3 DNA sequence: TGCGCCAGCAGCCAAGATCTTGGGGGGAGCACAGATACGCAGTATTTT. Translated, it gives CASSQDLGGSTDTQYF.

V usage is TRBV11-2 and J usage is TRBJ2-1; D might be TRBD2 (6 bases). Germline CDR1 reads SGHAT; CDR2 reads FQNNGV. The V and J ends lost 1 base and 1 base respectively, with 8 bases between them. The CDR3 spans 15 residues. The CDR3 DNA follows: TGTGCCAGCAGCTTAGCTAGCGCATCCTACAATGAGCAGTTCTTC. Its protein product is CASSLASASYNEQFF. Together with reference TRBV11-2 and TRBJ2-1, the CDR3 gives the full variable domain: EAGVAQSPRYKIIEKRQSVAFWCNPISGHATLYWYQQILGQGPKLLIQFQNNGVVDDSQLPKDRFSAERLKGVDSTLKIQPAKLEDSAVYLCASSLASASYNEQFFGPGTRLTVL.

The chain is built from TRBV2 and TRBJ1-2; 7 positions agree with TRBD1. Germline V gene lookup returns CDR1 SNHLY and CDR2 FYNNEI. Trimming removed 5 bases from V and 7 bases from J; junction bases left unmatched: 7. CDR3 length equals 13 residues. This chain's CDR3 is CASSPQGMSGYTF. CDR3 coding DNA: TGTGCCAGCAGTCCACAGGGGATGAGTGGCTACACCTTC.

The rearrangement joins TRBV2 to TRBJ2-1; D remains ambiguous. V lost 4 bases and J 3 bases, leaving 7 bases between the germline ends. The CDR3 covers 13 residues. In germline, CDR1 is SNHLY, CDR2 FYNNEI. In nucleotides, the CDR3 is TGTGCCAGCAGTGGGCACAGCTACAATGAGCAGTTCTTC. This translates into CASSGHSYNEQFF.

The rearrangement links TRBV28 to TRBJ2-7; 8 nucleotides match TRBD1. The CDR3 contains 16 residues. V was clipped by 2 bases and J by 0 bases; unmatched bases: 6. Per germline, CDR1 MDHEN and CDR2 SYDVKM. The DNA of the CDR3 is TGTGCCAGCAGTTTAGCCGGGACAGGAAGCTCCTACGAGCAGTACTTC. Translating it yields CASSLAGTGSSYEQYF.

The V gene is TRBV28, the J gene TRBJ2-7; perhaps TRBD1 as D (5 bases). The length of the CDR3 is 14 residues. The V end was cut by 3 bases, the J end by 4 bases, with 13 bases between. Germline CDR1 reads MDHEN; CDR2 reads SYDVKM. The CDR3 loop reads CASSLARGWYEQYF. The CDR3 bases are TGTGCCAGCAGTTTGGCTAGGGGCTGGTACGAGCAGTACTTC.

This chain connects TRBV10-1 to TRBJ1-2; TRBD1 matches 8 bases. CDR3 size: 16 residues. Germline CDR1 is WNHNN and CDR2 is SYGVQD (reference sequence). J gave up 4 bases and V 4 bases, and 11 bases lay outside the gene matches. CDR3 sequence: CASSGVGTGLTYGYTF. The CDR3 DNA sequence: TGCGCCAGCAGTGGTGTTGGGACAGGACTGACCTATGGCTACACCTTC.

This clone has a single count. The chain has TRBV5-1 and TRBJ1-1, with D possibly TRBD1 on 6 matching bases. V was trimmed by 3 bases and J by 1 base, leaving 22 bases between them. From germline, CDR1 is SGHRS and CDR2 YFSETQ. This CDR3 region has 18 residues. Here the CDR3 DNA reads TGCGCCAGCAGCTCACAACCGCAGGGGAAAGGGACGAACACTGAAGCTTTCTTT. This translates into CASSSQPQGKGTNTEAFF.

The V and J genes are TRBV19 and TRBJ2-2, with no clear D. Germline V lookup: CDR1 LNHDA, CDR2 SQIVND (reference sequence). V dropped 5 bases and J dropped 6 bases, with 10 bases sitting between them. CDR3 length: 13 residues. CDR3 amino acids: CASSLYLPGELFF. The CDR3 DNA follows: TGTGCCAGTAGTCTCTACCTTCCCGGGGAGCTGTTTTTT.

The V gene is TRBV5-1, the J gene TRBJ1-4; tentative D call: TRBD1 (5 bases). Germline CDR1 SGHRS, CDR2 YFSETQ. This CDR3 comprises 14 residues. V was clipped by 4 bases and J by 8 bases, with 15 bases between them. The CDR3 nucleotides read TGCGCCAGCAGCCCGCGGGGGATTCAGGAAAAACTGTTTTTT. Residues: CASSPRGIQEKLFF. The whole variable domain, remainder taken from reference TRBV5-1 and TRBJ1-4, is KAGVTQTPRYLIKTRGQQVTLSCSPISGHRSVSWYQQTPGQGLQFLFEYFSETQRNKGNFPGRFSGRQFSNSRSEMNVSTLELGDSALYLCASSPRGIQEKLFFGSGTQLSVL.

The DNA for the CDR3 is TGTGCCAGCAGTTACTTCGGGGGTGGAACTGAAGCTTTCTTT. Amino acids: CASSYFGGGTEAFF. The chain links TRBV6-5 to TRBJ1-1; weak D call: TRBD1 (5 bases). The CDR3 is made up of 14 amino acids. V was pared by 1 base and J by 5 bases, with 11 bases between. The germline V gene encodes CDR1 MNHEY and CDR2 SVGAGI.

This clone was detected once. This chain joins TRBV9 and TRBJ2-3; maybe TRBD1 (6 bases). CDR1 and CDR2 from the germline V gene are SGDLS and YYNGEE. The CDR3 has 14 amino acids. The V end was cut by 4 bases, the J end by 2 bases, with 11 bases between. Here the CDR3 reads CASSTGQITDTQYF. The CDR3 DNA follows: TGTGCCAGCAGCACCGGACAGATCACAGATACGCAGTATTTT. The whole variable domain, filled in from reference TRBV9 and TRBJ2-3, reads DSGVTQTPKHLITATGQRVTLRCSPRSGDLSVYWYQQSLDQGLQFLIQYYNGEERAKGNILERFSAQQFPDLHSELNLSSLELGDSALYFCASSTGQITDTQYFGPGTRLTVL.

V usage is TRBV6-6 and J usage is TRBJ1-1; D gene unclear. The CDR3 length is 11 residues. The germline V gene has CDR1 MNHNY and CDR2 SVGAGI (reference sequence). With 10 bases removed from V and 0 bases from J, the gap between germline ends came to 6 bases. CDR3 residues: CATGLNTEAFF. As DNA, the CDR3 is TGTGCCACAGGTCTGAACACTGAAGCTTTCTTT.

The J gene is TRBJ2-5, the V gene TRBV10-3; D is possibly TRBD2 (6 bases). The germline CDR1 and CDR2 sequences are ENHRY and SYGVKD. Trimming took off 3 bases at V and 7 bases at J, with 12 bases between the two ends. The CDR3 length is 13 residues. The CDR3 DNA sequence: TGTGCCATCAGTGAATCCGGGGGAGGGACCCAGTACTTC. Its protein is CAISESGGGTQYF.